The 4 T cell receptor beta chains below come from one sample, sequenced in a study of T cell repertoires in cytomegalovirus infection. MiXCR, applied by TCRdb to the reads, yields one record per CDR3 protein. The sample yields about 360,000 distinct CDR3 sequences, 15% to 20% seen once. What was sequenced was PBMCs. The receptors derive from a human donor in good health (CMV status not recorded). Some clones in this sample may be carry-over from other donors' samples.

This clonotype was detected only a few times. The CDR3 nucleotides read TGTGCCAGCAGTGGACAGGGCCTGGGTGAAGCTTTCTTT. Protein: CASSGQGLGEAFF. V and J are TRBV2 and TRBJ1-1, with TRBD1 identical over 7 bases. CDR3 size: 13 residues. Germline CDR1 is SNHLY and CDR2 is FYNNEI. The J segment lost 7 bases and the V segment lost 4 bases, leaving 6 bases of the junction unmatched.

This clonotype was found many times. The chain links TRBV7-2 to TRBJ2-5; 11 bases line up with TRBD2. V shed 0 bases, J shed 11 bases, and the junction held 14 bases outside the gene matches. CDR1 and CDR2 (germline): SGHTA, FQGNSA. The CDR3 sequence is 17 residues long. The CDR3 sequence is CASSLALSGGALVAQYF. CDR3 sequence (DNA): TGTGCCAGCAGCTTAGCCCTTAGCGGGGGGGCCCTGGTGGCTCAGTACTTC.

In nucleotides, the CDR3 is TGTGCCAGCAGTTCTGAGGATAATTCACCCCTCCACTTT. It yields the protein CASSSEDNSPLHF. The chain carries TRBV6-2 or TRBV6-3 and TRBJ1-6; D uncertain. This CDR3 contains 13 residues. V gave up 4 bases and J gave up 5 bases, with 6 bases separating them. Germline CDR1 is MNHEY and CDR2 is SVGEGT.

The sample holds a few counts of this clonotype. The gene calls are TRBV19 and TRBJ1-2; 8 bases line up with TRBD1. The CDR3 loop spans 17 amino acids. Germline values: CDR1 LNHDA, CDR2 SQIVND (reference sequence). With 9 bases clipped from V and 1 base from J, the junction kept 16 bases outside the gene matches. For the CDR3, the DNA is TGTGCCAGCAATATGCGCCCCGGGACAGGAGTTAACTATGGCTACACCTTC. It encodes CASNMRPGTGVNYGYTF.